Following are 12 T cell receptor beta chains from one sample sequenced in a study of blood T cell repertoires in COVID-19. TCRdb keeps only in-frame clones here, not all; method: immunoSEQ multiplex PCR. This sample has 90,000 to 100,000 clones, with over 70% found just once. Source material: peripheral blood. All receptors derive from a man aged 60-69 years with acute or convalescent COVID-19.

This sequence joins TRBV6-2 or TRBV6-3 and TRBJ2-1, with TRBD1 matching over 8 bases. V was pared by 4 bases and J by 3 bases, with 5 bases of the junction left unmatched. Germline-derived CDR1 and CDR2 are MNHEY and SVGEGT. There are 15 residues in the CDR3. The CDR3 is CASSSQGAFYNEQFF. The CDR3 nucleotides are TGTGCCAGCAGTTCCCAGGGGGCCTTCTACAATGAGCAGTTCTTC.

This clone was picked up one time. The CDR3 here is CASSKGGTGLNEQFF. In DNA, the CDR3 is TGTGCCAGCAGCAAAGGGGGGACAGGGCTTAATGAGCAGTTCTTC. The chain combines TRBV11-3 with TRBJ2-1, with 9 nucleotides matching TRBD1. V trimming: 5 bases; J trimming: 7 bases; junction bases outside the gene matches: 9. The CDR3 is 15 residues long. Per germline, CDR1 SGHNT and CDR2 YENEEA.

This CDR3 is CASRDGTGYYEQYF. The CDR3, as DNA: TGTGCCAGCAGAGACGGGACAGGGTACTACGAGCAGTACTTC. The chain links TRBV6-6 to TRBJ2-7; 9 nucleotides align to TRBD1. V trimming: 6 bases; J trimming: 3 bases; junction bases outside the gene matches: 6. The CDR3 runs 14 residues. Germline V gene lookup returns CDR1 MNHNY and CDR2 SVGAGI (reference sequence).

The chain joins TRBV7-9 to TRBJ1-5, with 7 bases aligning to TRBD1. The CDR3 spans 14 residues. Losses at the gene ends were 2 bases for V and 9 bases for J; bases not matched to a gene: 7. Germline V gives CDR1 SEHNR, CDR2 FQNEAQ (reference sequence). CDR3 sequence reads: CASSLQGEFGPQHF. CDR3 in DNA: TGTGCCAGCAGCTTACAGGGGGAATTTGGGCCCCAGCATTTT.

The rearrangement joins TRBV7-3 to TRBJ2-3; D possibly corresponds to TRBD2 (5 bases). From germline, CDR1 is SGHTA and CDR2 FQGTGA. The CDR3 runs 15 residues. Trimming took 2 bases from V and 2 from J, leaving 11 bases between them. For the CDR3, the DNA is TGTGCCAGCAGCTTACGACGGGAAGACACAGATACGCAGTATTTT. It is translated as CASSLRREDTDTQYF.

The chain carries TRBV18 and TRBJ2-5; 7 bases agree with TRBD1. V shed 4 bases, J shed 4 bases, and the junction held 9 bases outside the gene matches. This CDR3 has 15 amino acids. CDR1 is KGHSH and CDR2 is LQKENI in the germline V gene. CDR3 DNA sequence: TGTGCCAGCTCACGGGGTACAGGGGTCGGAGAGACCCAGTACTTC. This sequence encodes CASSRGTGVGETQYF. Together with reference TRBV18 and TRBJ2-5, the CDR3 gives the full variable domain: NAGVMQNPRHLVRRRGQEARLRCSPMKGHSHVYWYRQLPEEGLKFMVYLQKENIIDESGMPKERFSAEFPKEGPSILRIQQVVRGDSAAYFCASSRGTGVGETQYFGPGTRLLVL.

V is TRBV6-6 and J is TRBJ2-5; maybe TRBD1 (6 bases). V shed 7 bases and J shed 5 bases, with 14 bases lying between them. The CDR3 length is 13 residues. The germline V gene encodes CDR1 MNHNY and CDR2 SVGAGI (reference sequence). The CDR3 is CASKLPQGETQYF. The CDR3 bases are TGTGCCAGCAAACTACCCCAGGGGGAGACCCAGTACTTC.

The V call is TRBV29-1, the J call TRBJ2-1; 9 bases match TRBD1. Trimming cost V 6 bases and J 9 bases; bases outside gene matches: 12. Germline values: CDR1 SQVTM, CDR2 ANQGSEA. CDR3 length equals 14 residues. CDR3 coding DNA: TGCAGCGTGACAATTCGGACAGGGGACTTTGAGCAGTTCTTC. Translation: CSVTIRTGDFEQFF.

This rearrangement joins TRBV15 to TRBJ1-1; D possibly corresponds to TRBD1 (6 bases). CDR3 length equals 14 residues. Per germline, CDR1 LNHNV and CDR2 YYDKDF (reference sequence). V dropped 4 bases and J dropped 2 bases, with 11 bases sitting between them. The CDR3 coding sequence is TGTGCCACCAGCATTGGACAGTTCAACACTGAAGCTTTCTTT. It yields the protein CATSIGQFNTEAFF.

The CDR3 region has the DNA TGTGCCAGCAGTAGAGACAGACAATCCTATGGCTACACCTTC. It encodes CASSRDRQSYGYTF. V is TRBV6-5 and J is TRBJ1-2, with D maybe TRBD1 (5 bases). The V gene's germline CDR1 is MNHEY and CDR2 SVGAGI. The CDR3 totals 14 residues. Trimming took off 5 bases at V and 4 bases at J, with 14 bases between the two ends.

This rearrangement joins TRBV11-3 to TRBJ2-1, with TRBD1 matching over 8 bases. Unmatched junction bases numbered 3, after V lost 1 base and J lost 4 bases. CDR3 size: 15 residues. The germline gives CDR1 SGHNT, CDR2 YENEEA. The CDR3 DNA is TGTGCCAGCAGCTTAGGGACAGGGAGTTACAATGAGCAGTTCTTC. Amino acid sequence: CASSLGTGSYNEQFF.

J is TRBJ1-1 and V is TRBV6-5; possible D gene TRBD1, 5 bases. V was pared by 1 base and J by 10 bases, with 10 bases between. Germline V CDR1 and CDR2: MNHEY, SVGAGI. The CDR3 length is 12 residues. The DNA of the CDR3 is TGTGCCAGCAGTTACTGGGAGGGGAGAGCTTTCTTT. This encodes CASSYWEGRAFF.